This TCR beta chain was obtained from a study of blood T cell repertoires in COVID-19. Looked up from germline, CDR1 is SQVTM and CDR2 is ANQGSEA. Trimming took 2 bases from V and 7 from J, leaving 11 bases between them. The CDR3 totals 13 residues. Clones were sequenced by immunoSEQ multiplex PCR, and TCRdb holds only the in-frame ones, with some missing. The table lists 200,000 to 250,000 clones, 80% to 85% of them singletons. This receptor was identified in a woman aged 50 to 60 with acute COVID-19. The sequenced sample consisted of PBMCs or T cells enriched from blood (not recorded which). V gene TRBV29-1 combines with J gene TRBJ2-2; no clear D gene. The CDR3 here is CSVEFSLGGELFF. DNA of the CDR3: TGCAGCGTTGAATTTTCGCTAGGCGGGGAGCTGTTTTTT.